Each of the 15 T cell receptor beta chains below was sequenced from the same sample in a study of blood T cells in healthy people across ages. Using a J-beta primer mix together with a sample-barcoded 5' primer, a second PCR was run for about 7 to 12 cycles. A single record per CDR3 protein comes from TCRdb applying MiXCR to the 5' RACE reads. The sample records about 720,000 distinct CDR3 sequences, about 20% being singletons. The source material was blood. The source of these receptors is a man aged 65 to 79 in good health.

This clonotype was found many times. This chain joins TRBV25-1 and TRBJ1-1; the D gene is possibly TRBD1 (6 bases). CDR3 length: 14 residues. Per germline, CDR1 MGHDK and CDR2 SYGVNS. V dropped 3 bases and J dropped 4 bases, with 12 bases sitting between them. The CDR3 spells CASSENRDGTEAFF. CDR3 sequence (DNA): TGTGCCAGCAGTGAGAACAGGGACGGCACTGAAGCTTTCTTT.

The V gene is TRBV7-9, the J gene TRBJ1-1; D ambiguous. Germline V CDR1 and CDR2: SEHNR, FQNEAQ (reference sequence). Trimming pared 1 base from V and 1 base from J, leaving 16 bases between. The CDR3 covers 17 residues. CDR3 in DNA: TGTGCCAGCAGCTTAGGTCTGGCTCGTGGTACGAACACTGAAGCTTTCTTT. Amino acid sequence: CASSLGLARGTNTEAFF.

This clonotype was counted between two and nine times. CDR3 bases: TGCAGTGCTAGGGTACCGGGACAGGGGTACGAGCAGTACTTC. This gives the protein CSARVPGQGYEQYF. The chain combines TRBV20-1 with TRBJ2-7, with TRBD1 matching 10 bases. CDR1 and CDR2 (germline): DFQATT, SNEGSKA (reference sequence). V gave up 3 bases and J gave up 4 bases; unmatched junction bases: 6. The CDR3 has 14 residues.

The CDR3 region is CASSFATSGSPLNEQFF. DNA for the CDR3: TGTGCCAGCAGCTTCGCTACTAGCGGGAGCCCCCTCAATGAGCAGTTCTTC. The chain couples TRBV11-2 to TRBJ2-1, with 11 bases fitting TRBD2. The CDR3 is made up of 17 amino acids. Germline V gene lookup returns CDR1 SGHAT and CDR2 FQNNGV. V shed 3 bases and J 6 bases; nucleotides not matched to a gene: 10.

The gene calls are TRBV3-1 and TRBJ2-1; tentative D call: TRBD1 (5 bases). The end of the DNA fits TRBJ2-5 better, so the J call may be wrong. CDR3 size: 16 residues. Germline CDR1 LGHDT, CDR2 YNNKEL (reference sequence). The CDR3 DNA reads TGTGCCAGCAGCCCCTCCTTTGGGCAGGGACAAGAGACCCAGTACTTC. It yields the protein CASSPSFGQGQETQYF.

This clonotype was seen a few times. The V call is TRBV7-2, the J call TRBJ1-2; no reliable D call. From germline, CDR1 is SGHTA and CDR2 FQGNSA. The ends were cut back, 5 bases at V and 2 bases at J, with 12 bases in the middle. The CDR3 is made up of 14 amino acids. Here the CDR3 reads CASSPRRPNYGYTF. DNA of the CDR3: TGTGCCAGCAGCCCCCGACGACCAAACTATGGCTACACCTTC.

The rearrangement uses TRBV6-5 and TRBJ2-5, with 7 bases lining up with TRBD2. After removal of 0 bases from V and 5 bases from J, the junction contained 6 bases not matched to a gene. Germline V gene lookup returns CDR1 MNHEY and CDR2 SVGAGI. This CDR3 has 15 amino acids. The CDR3 sequence: CASSYSVREGETQYF. The CDR3 DNA reads TGTGCCAGCAGTTACTCGGTCAGGGAGGGGGAGACCCAGTACTTC.

This clonotype turned up a few times. The V call is TRBV14, the J call TRBJ2-6; 9 positions match TRBD1. The CDR3 spans 16 residues. The germline gives CDR1 SGHDN, CDR2 FVKESK. The V and J ends lost 6 bases and 4 bases, in that order; junction bases with no gene match: 7. CDR3 sequence (DNA): TGTGCCAGCAGTCGCGGGACAGGGACAGGGGCCAACGTCCTGACTTTC. The encoded protein is CASSRGTGTGANVLTF.

This clonotype was observed a few times. This sequence joins TRBV27 and TRBJ1-5; weak D call: TRBD1 (5 bases). The V end was cut by 4 bases, the J end by 7 bases, with 20 bases between. The germline CDR1 and CDR2 sequences are MNHEY and SMNVEV (reference sequence). This CDR3 has 16 amino acids. The CDR3 DNA reads TGTGCCAGCAGTTCCTTTCACGTTGCGGGGGAACAGCCCCAGCATTTT. Translating gives CASSSFHVAGEQPQHF.

This clonotype occurred a few times. The chain has TRBV7-9 and TRBJ2-5; 10 bases fit TRBD1. From germline, CDR1 is SEHNR and CDR2 FQNEAQ (reference sequence). This CDR3 is 16 amino acids long. The V and J ends lost 5 bases and 0 bases, in that order; junction bases with no gene match: 6. DNA of the CDR3: TGTGCCAGCAGCGAGGGGACAGGGGCGTACCAAGAGACCCAGTACTTC. It yields the protein CASSEGTGAYQETQYF.

The chain employs TRBV6-2 or TRBV6-3 and TRBJ2-3; TRBD2 is a possible D gene (6 bases). Germline assignment: CDR1 MNHEY and CDR2 SVGEGT. The V end was cut by 2 bases, the J end by 0 bases, with 21 bases between. CDR3 size: 19 residues. CDR3 coding DNA: TGTGCCAGCAGTTACCGGCTCTCAGTCGGCGGGAAAAGCACAGATACGCAGTATTTT. Amino acid sequence: CASSYRLSVGGKSTDTQYF.

The chain combines TRBV7-2 with TRBJ2-3; 7 bases fit TRBD2. This CDR3 has 13 amino acids. V shed 0 bases and J 7 bases; nucleotides not matched to a gene: 1. Germline V gene sequence: CDR1 SGHTA, CDR2 FQGNSA. The CDR3 sequence is CASSLAGLNTQYF. CDR3 coding DNA: TGTGCCAGCAGCTTAGCGGGACTAAATACGCAGTATTTT.

Note on this clonotype: One end of the junction does not line up with germline, which may come from a read error. The genes are TRBV5-1 and TRBJ2-6, with a tentative D call TRBD1 (5 bases). The CDR3 consists of 16 residues. Germline V gene sequence: CDR1 SGHRS, CDR2 YFSETQ. The CDR3 reads CASSLGPWKGANVPTF. In nucleotides, the CDR3 is TGCGCCAGCAGCTTGGGTCCATGGAAAGGGGCCAACGTCCCGACTTTC.

The chain joins TRBV20-1 to TRBJ2-1; D gene ambiguous. Germline loops: CDR1 DFQATT, CDR2 SNEGSKA (reference sequence). Trimming took off 2 bases at V and 12 bases at J, with 17 bases between the two ends. The CDR3 extends over 13 amino acids. This chain's CDR3 is CSARLAASGVQFF. In DNA form, the CDR3 reads TGCAGTGCTAGACTTGCGGCCTCGGGTGTGCAGTTCTTC.

The V call is TRBV20-1, the J call TRBJ2-3; D may match TRBD1 or TRBD2 (5 bases each). Between the trimmed V and J ends, which lost 6 bases and 1 base, there was a span of 23 bases. The CDR3 length is 17 residues. The germline V gene encodes CDR1 DFQATT and CDR2 SNEGSKA (reference sequence). Here the CDR3 reads CSAKLGFWLGGTDTQYF. CDR3 bases: TGCAGTGCCAAGCTGGGGTTCTGGCTGGGGGGCACAGATACGCAGTATTTT.